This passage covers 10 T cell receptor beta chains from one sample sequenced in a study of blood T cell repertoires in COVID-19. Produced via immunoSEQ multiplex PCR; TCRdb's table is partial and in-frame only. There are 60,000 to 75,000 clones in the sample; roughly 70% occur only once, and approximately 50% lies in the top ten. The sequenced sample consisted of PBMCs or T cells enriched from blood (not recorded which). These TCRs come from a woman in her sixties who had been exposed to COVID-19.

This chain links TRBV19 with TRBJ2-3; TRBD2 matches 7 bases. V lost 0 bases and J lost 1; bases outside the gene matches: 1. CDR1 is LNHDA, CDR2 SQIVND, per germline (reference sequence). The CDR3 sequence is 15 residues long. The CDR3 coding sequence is TGTGCCAGTAGTATAGATGCGGGGGGCACAGATACGCAGTATTTT. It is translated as CASSIDAGGTDTQYF.

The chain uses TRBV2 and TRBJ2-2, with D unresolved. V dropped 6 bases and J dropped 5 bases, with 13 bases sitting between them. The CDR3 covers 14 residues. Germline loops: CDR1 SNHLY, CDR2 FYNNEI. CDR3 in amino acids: CASRPPSETGELFF. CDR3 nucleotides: TGTGCCAGCAGGCCCCCCAGCGAAACCGGGGAGCTGTTTTTT.

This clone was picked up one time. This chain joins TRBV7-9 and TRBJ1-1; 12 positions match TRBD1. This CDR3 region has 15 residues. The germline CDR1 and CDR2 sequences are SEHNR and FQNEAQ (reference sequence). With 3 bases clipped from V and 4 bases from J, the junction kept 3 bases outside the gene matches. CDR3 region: CASSLGQGASTEAFF. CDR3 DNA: TGTGCCAGCAGCTTGGGACAGGGGGCGAGCACTGAAGCTTTCTTT.

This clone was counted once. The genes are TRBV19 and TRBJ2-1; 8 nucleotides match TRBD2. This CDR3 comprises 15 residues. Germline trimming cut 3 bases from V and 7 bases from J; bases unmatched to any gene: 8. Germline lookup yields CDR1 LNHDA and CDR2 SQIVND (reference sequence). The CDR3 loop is CASSISGRASNEQFF. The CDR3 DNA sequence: TGTGCCAGTAGTATCTCCGGGAGGGCCAGTAATGAGCAGTTCTTC. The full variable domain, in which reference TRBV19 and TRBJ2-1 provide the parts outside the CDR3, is DGGITQSPKYLFRKEGQNVTLSCEQNLNHDAMYWYRQDPGQGLRLIYYSQIVNDFQKGDIAEGYSVSREKKESFPLTVTSAQKNPTAFYLCASSISGRASNEQFFGPGTRLTVL.

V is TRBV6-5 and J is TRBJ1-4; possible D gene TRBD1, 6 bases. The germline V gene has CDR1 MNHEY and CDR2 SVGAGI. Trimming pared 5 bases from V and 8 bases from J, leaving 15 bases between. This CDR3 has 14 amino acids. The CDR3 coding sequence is TGTGCCAGCAGTCCCCCTGGACAGCGAGAAAAACTGTTTTTT. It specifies CASSPPGQREKLFF.

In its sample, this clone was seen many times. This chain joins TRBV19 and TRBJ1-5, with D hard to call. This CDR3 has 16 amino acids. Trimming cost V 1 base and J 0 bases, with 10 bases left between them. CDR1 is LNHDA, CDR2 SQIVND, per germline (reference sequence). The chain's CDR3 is CASSIGQMNSNQPQHF. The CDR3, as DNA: TGTGCCAGTAGTATAGGGCAGATGAATAGCAATCAGCCCCAGCATTTT.

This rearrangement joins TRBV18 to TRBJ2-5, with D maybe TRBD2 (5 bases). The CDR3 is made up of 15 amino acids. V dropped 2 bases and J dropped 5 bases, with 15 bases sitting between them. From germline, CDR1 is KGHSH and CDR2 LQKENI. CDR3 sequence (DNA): TGTGCCAGCTCACCAAGGCCGTCCGGCGGGGAGACCCAGTACTTC. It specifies CASSPRPSGGETQYF.

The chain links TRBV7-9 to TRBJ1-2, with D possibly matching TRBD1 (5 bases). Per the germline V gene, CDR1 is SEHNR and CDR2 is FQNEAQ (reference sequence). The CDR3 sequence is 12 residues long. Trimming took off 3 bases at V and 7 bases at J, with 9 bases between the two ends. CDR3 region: CASSLIGGGYTF. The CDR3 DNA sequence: TGTGCCAGCAGCTTGATCGGGGGTGGCTACACCTTC.

DNA for the CDR3: TGCGCCAGCAGCCAAGATCGAGGGACAGATACGCAGTATTTT. Translated: CASSQDRGTDTQYF. The chain joins TRBV4-3 to TRBJ2-3; D might be TRBD2 (5 bases). V was shortened by 0 bases and J by 3 bases, with 7 bases between the two germline ends. CDR1 is LGHNA and CDR2 is YSLEER in the germline V gene. CDR3 length: 14 amino acids.

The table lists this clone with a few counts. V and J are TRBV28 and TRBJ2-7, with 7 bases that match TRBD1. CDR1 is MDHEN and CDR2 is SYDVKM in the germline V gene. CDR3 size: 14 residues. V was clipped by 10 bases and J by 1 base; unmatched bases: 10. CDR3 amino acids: CATRDSDFSYEQYF. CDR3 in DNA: TGTGCCACAAGGGACAGCGATTTTTCCTACGAGCAGTACTTC.